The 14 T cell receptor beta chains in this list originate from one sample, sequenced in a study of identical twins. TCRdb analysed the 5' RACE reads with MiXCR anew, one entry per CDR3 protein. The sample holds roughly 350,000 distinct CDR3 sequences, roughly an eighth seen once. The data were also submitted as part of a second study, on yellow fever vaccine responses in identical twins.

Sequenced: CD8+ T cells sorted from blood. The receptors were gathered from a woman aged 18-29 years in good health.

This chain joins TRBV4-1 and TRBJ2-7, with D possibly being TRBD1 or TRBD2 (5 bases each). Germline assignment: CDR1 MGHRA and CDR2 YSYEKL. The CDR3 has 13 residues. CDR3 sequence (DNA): TGCGCTAAGGGACCACCGAAACGATACGAGCAGTACGTC. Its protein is CAKGPPKRYEQYV.

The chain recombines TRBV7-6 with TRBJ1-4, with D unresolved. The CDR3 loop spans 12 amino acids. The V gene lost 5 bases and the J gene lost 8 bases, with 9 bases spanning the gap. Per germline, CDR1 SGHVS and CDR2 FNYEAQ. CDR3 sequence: CASSPPREKLFF. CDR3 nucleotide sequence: TGTGCCAGCAGCCCCCCCCGGGAAAAACTGTTTTTT.

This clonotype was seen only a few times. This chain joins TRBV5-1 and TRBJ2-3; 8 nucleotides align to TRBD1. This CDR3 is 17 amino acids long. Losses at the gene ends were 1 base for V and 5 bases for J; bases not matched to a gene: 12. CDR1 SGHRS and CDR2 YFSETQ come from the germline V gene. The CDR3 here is CASSLRTGGYSRDTQYF. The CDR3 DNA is TGCGCCAGCAGCTTGAGAACAGGGGGGTATTCCAGAGATACGCAGTATTTT.

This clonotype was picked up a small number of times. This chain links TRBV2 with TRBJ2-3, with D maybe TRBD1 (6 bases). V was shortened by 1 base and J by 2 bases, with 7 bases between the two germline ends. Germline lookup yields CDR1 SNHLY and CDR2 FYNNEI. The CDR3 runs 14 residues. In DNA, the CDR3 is TGTGCCAGCAGTGAAGGGACAGTCACAGATACGCAGTATTTT. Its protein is CASSEGTVTDTQYF.

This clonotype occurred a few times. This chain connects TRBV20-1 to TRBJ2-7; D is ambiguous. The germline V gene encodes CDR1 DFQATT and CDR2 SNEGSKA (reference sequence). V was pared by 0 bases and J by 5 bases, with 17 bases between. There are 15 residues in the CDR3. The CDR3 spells CSARDERTPFDEQYF. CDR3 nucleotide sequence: TGCAGTGCTAGAGATGAGAGGACCCCGTTTGACGAGCAGTACTTC.

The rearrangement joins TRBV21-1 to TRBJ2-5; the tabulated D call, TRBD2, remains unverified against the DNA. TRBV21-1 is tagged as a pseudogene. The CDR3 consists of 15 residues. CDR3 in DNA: TGTGCCAGCAGCAAGGGAGACGTATCCCAAGAGACCCAGTACTTC. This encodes CASSKGDVSQETQYF.

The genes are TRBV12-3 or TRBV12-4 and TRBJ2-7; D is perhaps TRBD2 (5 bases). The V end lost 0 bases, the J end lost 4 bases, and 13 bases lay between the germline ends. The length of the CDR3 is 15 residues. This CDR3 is CASSLAGDGLYEQYF. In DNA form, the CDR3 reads TGTGCCAGCAGTTTAGCCGGGGATGGGTTGTACGAGCAGTACTTC.

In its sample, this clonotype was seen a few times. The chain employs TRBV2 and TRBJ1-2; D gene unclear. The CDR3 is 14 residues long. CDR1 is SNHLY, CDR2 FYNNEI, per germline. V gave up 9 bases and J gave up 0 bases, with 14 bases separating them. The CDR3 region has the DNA TGTGCCAGGGGGTTAGGCGGTCCTAACTATGGCTACACCTTC. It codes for CARGLGGPNYGYTF.

The CDR3 loop is CASSLEMTSSYNEQFF. CDR3 nucleotides: TGTGCCAGCAGCTTAGAAATGACCAGCTCCTACAATGAGCAGTTCTTC. The chain joins TRBV7-7 to TRBJ2-1; D is unclear. V lost 1 base to trimming and J lost 0 bases, with 10 bases between them. The germline gives CDR1 SSHAT, CDR2 FNYEAQ (reference sequence). There are 16 residues in the CDR3.

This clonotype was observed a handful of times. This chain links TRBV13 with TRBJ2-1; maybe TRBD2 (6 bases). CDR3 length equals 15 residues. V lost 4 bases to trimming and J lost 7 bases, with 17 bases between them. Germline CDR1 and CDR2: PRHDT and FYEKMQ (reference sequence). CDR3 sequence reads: CASSSGSLRANEQFF. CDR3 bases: TGTGCCAGCAGCTCCGGGAGTCTGAGGGCAAATGAGCAGTTCTTC. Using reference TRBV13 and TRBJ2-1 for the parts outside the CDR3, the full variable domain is AAGVIQSPRHLIKEKRETATLKCYPIPRHDTVYWYQQGPGQDPQFLISFYEKMQSDKGSIPDRFSAQQFSDYHSELNMSSLELGDSALYFCASSSGSLRANEQFFGPGTRLTVL.

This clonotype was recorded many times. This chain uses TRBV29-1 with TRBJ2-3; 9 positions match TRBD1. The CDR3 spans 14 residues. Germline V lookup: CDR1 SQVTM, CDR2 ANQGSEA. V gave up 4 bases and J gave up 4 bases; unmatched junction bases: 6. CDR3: CSVAPGQGADTQYF. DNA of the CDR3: TGCAGCGTTGCACCGGGACAGGGAGCAGATACGCAGTATTTT.

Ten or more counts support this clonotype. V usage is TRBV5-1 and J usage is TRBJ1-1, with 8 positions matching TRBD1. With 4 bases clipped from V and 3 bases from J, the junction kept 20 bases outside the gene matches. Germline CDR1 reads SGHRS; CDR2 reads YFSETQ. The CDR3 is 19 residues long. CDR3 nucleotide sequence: TGCGCCAGCAGCCAGACGGACAGGGCGGCAAAGGATTGGGACACTGAAGCTTTCTTT. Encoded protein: CASSQTDRAAKDWDTEAFF. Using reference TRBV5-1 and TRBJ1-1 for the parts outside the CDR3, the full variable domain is KAGVTQTPRYLIKTRGQQVTLSCSPISGHRSVSWYQQTPGQGLQFLFEYFSETQRNKGNFPGRFSGRQFSNSRSEMNVSTLELGDSALYLCASSQTDRAAKDWDTEAFFGQGTRLTVV.

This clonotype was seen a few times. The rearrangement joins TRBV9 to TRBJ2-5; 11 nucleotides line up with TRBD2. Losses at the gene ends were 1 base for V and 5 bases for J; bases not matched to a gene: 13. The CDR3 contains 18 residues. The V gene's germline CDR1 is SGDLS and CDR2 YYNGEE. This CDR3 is CASSVNPKTSGTRETQYF. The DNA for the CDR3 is TGTGCCAGCAGCGTAAACCCGAAGACTAGCGGGACAAGGGAGACCCAGTACTTC.

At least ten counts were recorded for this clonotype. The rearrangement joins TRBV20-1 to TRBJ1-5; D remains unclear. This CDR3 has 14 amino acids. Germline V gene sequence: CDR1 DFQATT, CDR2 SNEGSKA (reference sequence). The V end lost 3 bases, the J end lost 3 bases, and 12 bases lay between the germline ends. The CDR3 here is CSARVGPYNQPQHF. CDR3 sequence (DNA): TGCAGTGCTAGGGTAGGACCATACAATCAGCCCCAGCATTTT.